This is a list of T cell receptor beta chains from one sample in a study of CD8+ T cells in alopecia areata. Measured with immunoSEQ multiplex PCR; TCRdb has only the in-frame clones, and not every one. The profile shows over 150,000 clones, roughly 56% of them singletons. The sequenced sample consisted of CD8+ T cells sorted from blood. These receptors were obtained from a human donor in good health. CDR3s include the opening cysteine and the closing phenylalanine or tryptophan. A D gene is named only where the DNA matches it firmly. Clone size is shown for a subset of rows, as once, few, many or a class of expanded clone.

size,J,D,V,CDR3,DNA
-,TRBJ2-3,-,TRBV5-4,CASSARQKSETDTQYF,TGTGCCAGCAGCGCCCGCCAGAAGAGTGAGACAGATACGCAGTATTTT
-,TRBJ1-1,-,TRBV27,CASTPRDGVTEAFF,TGTGCCAGCACCCCGCGTGACGGGGTCACTGAAGCTTTCTTT
-,TRBJ2-7,-,TRBV4-1,CASSQDPGDGEQYF,TGCGCCAGCAGCCAAGATCCGGGGGACGGGGAGCAGTACTTC
few,TRBJ1-1,-,TRBV4-1,CASSQGIVNTEAFF,TGCGCCAGCAGCCAAGGAATAGTGAACACTGAAGCTTTCTTT
few,TRBJ2-7,-,TRBV18,CASSPPMGTYEQYF,TGTGCCAGCTCACCACCGATGGGGACCTACGAGCAGTACTTC
few,TRBJ1-1,-,TRBV29-1,CSVEEPEAFF,TGCAGCGTTGAAGAGCCTGAAGCTTTCTTT
-,TRBJ2-1,TRBD2,TRBV7-9,CASSLGTSGVNEQFF,TGTGCCAGCAGCTTAGGGACTAGCGGGGTGAATGAGCAGTTCTTC
-,TRBJ1-2,-,TRBV4-1,CASSQGEGGSGYGYTF,TGCGCCAGCAGCCAAGGGGAGGGAGGATCTGGGTATGGCTACACCTTC
-,TRBJ2-1,TRBD1,TRBV6-6,CASKGAENEQFF,TGTGCCAGCAAGGGGGCCGAAAATGAGCAGTTCTTC
-,TRBJ2-7,-,TRBV5-1,CASSFGQKDEQYF,TGCGCCAGCAGCTTCGGACAGAAGGACGAGCAGTACTTC
once,TRBJ2-7,-,TRBV14,CASSQGLGEYEQYF,TGTGCCAGCAGCCAAGGTCTAGGCGAATACGAGCAGTACTTC
few,TRBJ2-1,-,TRBV4-1,CASSQGLPNNEQFF,TGCGCCAGCAGCCAAGGGCTACCGAACAATGAGCAGTTCTTC
-,TRBJ2-3,-,TRBV13,CASSLLTIGRLADTQYF,TGTGCCAGCAGCTTATTGACGATCGGCAGATTAGCAGATACGCAGTATTTT
few,TRBJ2-5,TRBD2,TRBV10-3,CAISEGTSGQETQYF,TGTGCCATCAGTGAAGGCACTAGCGGCCAAGAGACCCAGTACTTC
few,TRBJ2-7,-,TRBV7-9,CASSLDQAPGYEQYF,TGTGCCAGCAGCTTAGACCAGGCCCCAGGCTACGAGCAGTACTTC
-,TRBJ2-1,TRBD1,TRBV12-5,CASGAGQGPHEQFF,TGTGCTAGTGGTGCCGGACAGGGTCCCCATGAGCAGTTCTTC
-,TRBJ2-5,TRBD2,TRBV11-1,CASSLGQRGGPWGQETQYF,TGTGCCAGCAGCTTAGGGCAGCGGGGGGGCCCTTGGGGGCAAGAGACCCAGTACTTC
few,TRBJ1-1,TRBD1,TRBV5-6,CASRSGGSEAFF,TGTGCCAGCAGGTCAGGGGGTTCTGAAGCTTTCTTT
-,TRBJ1-5,-,TRBV4-1,CASSHGVLNSNQPQHF,TGCGCCAGCAGCCACGGGGTTTTGAATAGCAATCAGCCCCAGCATTTT
-,TRBJ1-1,-,TRBV4-1,CASSQYTGNTEAFF,TGCGCCAGCAGCCAATACACAGGGAACACTGAAGCTTTCTTT
-,TRBJ1-1,-,TRBV2,CASTRAGNTEAFF,TGTGCCAGCACCAGGGCTGGGAACACTGAAGCTTTCTTT
-,TRBJ2-1,TRBD2,TRBV4-1,CASSQLLAGDDNEQFF,TGCGCCAGCAGCCAGCTACTAGCGGGGGACGACAATGAGCAGTTCTTC
-,TRBJ2-1,TRBD2,TRBV4-2,CASSQGSGGLGDNEQFF,TGTGCCAGCAGCCAAGGCTCCGGGGGACTAGGGGACAATGAGCAGTTCTTC
-,TRBJ1-1,-,TRBV29-1,CSAETEPGVEAFF,TGCAGCGCCGAGACAGAGCCGGGAGTAGAAGCTTTCTTT
-,TRBJ2-3,-,TRBV5-6,CASNRGTDTQYF,TGTGCCAGCAACCGAGGCACAGATACGCAGTATTTT
-,TRBJ1-2,-,TRBV29-1,CSVLRATNYGYTF,TGCAGCGTTCTTCGGGCGACAAACTATGGCTACACCTTC
-,TRBJ1-1,TRBD1,TRBV4-1,CASSQTHQGATEAFF,TGCGCCAGCAGCCAAACCCATCAGGGGGCCACTGAAGCTTTCTTT
-,TRBJ1-6,-,TRBV11-2,CASSSSRDGRSPLHF,TGTGCCAGCAGCTCCTCTCGGGACGGCCGTTCACCCCTCCACTTT
-,TRBJ1-2,TRBD1,TRBV7-9,CASSPSGTVDGGYTF,TGTGCCAGCAGCCCTTCCGGGACAGTCGACGGGGGCTACACCTTC
few,TRBJ2-4,TRBD1,TRBV5-6,CASSSGQLLAKNIQYF,TGTGCCAGCAGCTCGGGACAGCTGCTAGCCAAAAACATTCAGTACTTC
-,TRBJ2-7,-,TRBV4-1,CASSQDSVSYEQYF,TGCGCCAGCAGCCAAGATTCCGTTAGCTACGAGCAGTACTTC
-,TRBJ1-6,-,TRBV19,CASSMGAGGGSPLHF,TGTGCCAGTAGTATGGGGGCCGGGGGCGGTTCACCCCTCCACTTT
-,TRBJ1-1,-,TRBV13,CASSLNPTEAFF,TGTGCCAGCAGCTTAAACCCAACTGAAGCTTTCTTT
few,TRBJ1-1,-,TRBV5-4,CASSFPGREEAFF,TGTGCCAGCAGCTTCCCGGGACGAGAAGAAGCTTTCTTT
-,TRBJ1-4,-,TRBV5-1,CASSPTAANEKLFF,TGCGCCAGTTCCCCGACGGCCGCTAATGAAAAACTGTTTTTT
-,TRBJ1-2,-,TRBV4-1,CASSQAAWGAGAQGYTF,TGCGCCAGCAGCCAAGCGGCCTGGGGAGCCGGGGCCCAAGGGTACACCTTC
few,TRBJ1-5,TRBD1,TRBV4-1,CASSHDPGTGYQPQHF,TGTGCCAGCAGCCATGACCCTGGGACAGGGTATCAGCCCCAGCATTTT
many,TRBJ1-2,-,TRBV5-5,CASSPWALGTYGYTF,TGTGCCAGCAGCCCGTGGGCTTTGGGGACCTATGGCTACACCTTC
-,TRBJ2-3,TRBD2,TRBV6-5,CASSPTSGTDTQYF,TGTGCCAGCAGTCCGACTAGCGGCACAGATACGCAGTATTTT
-,TRBJ2-2,-,TRBV7-9,CASSSGRLNTGELFF,TGTGCCAGCAGCTCGGGAAGGTTGAACACCGGGGAGCTGTTTTTT
-,TRBJ2-5,-,TRBV9,CASSPPAAVTQYF,TGTGCCAGCAGCCCCCCGGCGGCCGTTACCCAGTACTTC
-,TRBJ2-7,-,TRBV4-1,CASSQGAGIVYEQYF,TGCGCCAGCAGCCAAGGGGCCGGGATAGTATACGAGCAGTACTTC
-,TRBJ2-3,-,TRBV5-1,CASSLELGFTDTQYF,TGCGCCAGCAGCTTGGAACTTGGATTCACAGATACGCAGTATTTT
-,TRBJ1-1,TRBD1,TRBV29-1,CSVVGGQGRHYTEAFF,TGCAGCGTTGTTGGAGGACAGGGGCGGCACTACACTGAAGCTTTCTTT
few,TRBJ2-7,-,TRBV5-4,CASSSRDIYEQYF,TGTGCCAGCAGCTCAAGGGACATCTACGAGCAGTACTTC
-,TRBJ2-1,TRBD1,TRBV9,CASSFGQGGNEQFF,TGTGCCAGCAGCTTCGGACAGGGGGGCAATGAGCAGTTCTTC
-,TRBJ1-2,-,TRBV4-1,CASSSDNDYGYTF,TGCGCCAGCAGCAGTGATAACGACTATGGCTACACCTTC
few,TRBJ1-5,TRBD1,TRBV6-1,CASSADRGANQPQHF,TGTGCCAGCAGTGCCGACAGGGGTGCCAATCAGCCCCAGCATTTT
-,TRBJ2-1,TRBD1,TRBV7-9,CASSPTGTVSYNEQFF,TGTGCCAGCAGCCCCACCGGGACAGTCTCCTACAATGAGCAGTTCTTC